The entry below describes one T cell receptor beta chain. No antigen is known for it. Other DNA sequences in the sample encode the same CDR3. Repertoires were generated with immunoSEQ multiplex PCR, while TCRdb's copy carries only in-frame clones and drops some. The table shows approximately 170,000 clones, with about 82% occurring only once. The donors were members of the roughly 120-subject validation cohort (separate from the roughly 660-subject first cohort). The entry originates in a study of cytomegalovirus exposure and HLA in healthy donors. Regarding the study as a whole: The finding came from a later analysis; first-cohort TCR clusters tended to co-occur in the roughly 120 validation repertoires. Whilst most TCR sequences proved rare, a subset of public TCRs occurred across many donors. Reportedly, diagnosis of cytomegalovirus status by the classifier showed high specificity and sensitivity.

Germline V CDR1 and CDR2: SGDLS, YYNGEE. Trimming pared 1 base from V and 4 bases from J, leaving 4 bases between. CDR3 length: 12 residues. Sequencing input: PBMCs. This receptor was identified in a man aged 25-40 years in good health and CMV-seropositive. V is TRBV9 and J is TRBJ2-3; D gene ambiguous. CDR3 region: CASSVRADTQYF. CDR3 DNA sequence: TGTGCCAGCAGCGTAAGAGCAGATACGCAGTATTTT.